The clone carrying this TCR beta chain is a singleton in its sample. This entry belongs to a study of spatial heterogeneity in lung cancer. TCRdb re-analysed the 5' RACE reads in MiXCR, keeping a single row per CDR3 protein. The sample shows some 39,000 distinct CDR3 sequences, around 7.1% of them seen only once. As to time point: sample taken at primary tumor resection. No cell sorting; template was whole RNA from tumor, lung tissue or PBMC. Germline-derived CDR1 and CDR2 are SGHTA and FQGNSA. V dropped 6 bases and J dropped 8 bases, with 17 bases sitting between them. The CDR3 is 14 residues long. This receptor was taken from a female donor with early-stage non-small cell lung cancer. Sequenced material: PBMCs, taken at surgery. The chain links TRBV7-2 to TRBJ2-1, with D tentatively TRBD2 (7 bases). The CDR3 bases are TGTGCCAGCAGTTTGGGGCGGGGGCAGTATGAGCAGTTCTTC. Encoded protein: CASSLGRGQYEQFF.